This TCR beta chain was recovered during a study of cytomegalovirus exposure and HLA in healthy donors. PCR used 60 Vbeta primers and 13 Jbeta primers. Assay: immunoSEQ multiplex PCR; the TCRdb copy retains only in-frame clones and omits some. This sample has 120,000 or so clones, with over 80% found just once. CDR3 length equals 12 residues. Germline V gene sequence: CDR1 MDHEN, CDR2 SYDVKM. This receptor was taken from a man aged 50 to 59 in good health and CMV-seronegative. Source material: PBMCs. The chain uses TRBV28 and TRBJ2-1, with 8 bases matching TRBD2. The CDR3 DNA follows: TGTGCTTCATACGGGGGGGGATGGACTCAGTTCTTC. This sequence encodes CASYGGGWTQFF.